Listed here is a single T cell receptor (beta chain). CDR3 length: 13 residues. V was pared by 5 bases and J by 7 bases, with 12 bases between. From germline, CDR1 is MNHEY and CDR2 SVGAGI. This entry belongs to a study of shared T cell receptors in the human thymus. The protocol was immunoSEQ multiplex PCR, while the TCRdb copy is restricted to in-frame clones and leaves out a portion. The sample has 500,000 to 850,000 clones; 80% to 90% are singletons. The sample was also linked to a second study, of human thymus T cells. From that paper: Among thymic and blood repertoires, usage of V and J genes appeared biased.

The rearrangement uses TRBV6-5 and TRBJ1-5, with D possibly matching TRBD1 (5 bases). The receptor's source is a boy younger than two with a congenital heart defect. Material for sequencing was thymocytes. CDR3 nucleotides: TGTGCCAGCAGTCGACGGAGGGGCCAGCCCCAGCATTTT. Translation gives CASSRRRGQPQHF.